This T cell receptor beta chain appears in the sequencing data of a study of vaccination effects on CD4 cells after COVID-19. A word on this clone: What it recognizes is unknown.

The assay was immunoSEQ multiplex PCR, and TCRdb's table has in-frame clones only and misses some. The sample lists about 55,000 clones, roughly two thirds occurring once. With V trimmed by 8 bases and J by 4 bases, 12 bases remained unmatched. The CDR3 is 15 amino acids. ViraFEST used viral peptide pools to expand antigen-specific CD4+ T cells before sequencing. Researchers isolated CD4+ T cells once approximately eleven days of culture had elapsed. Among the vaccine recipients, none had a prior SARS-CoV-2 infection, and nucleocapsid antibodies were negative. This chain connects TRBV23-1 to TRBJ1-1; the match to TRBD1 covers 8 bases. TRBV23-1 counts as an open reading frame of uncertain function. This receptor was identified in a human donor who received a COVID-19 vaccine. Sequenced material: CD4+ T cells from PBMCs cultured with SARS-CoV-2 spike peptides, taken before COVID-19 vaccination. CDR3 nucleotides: TGCGCCAGCCTCCTGGAGGACAGGGAGGGCACTGAAGCTTTCTTT. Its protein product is CASLLEDREGTEAFF.